These T cell receptor beta chains were read from a single sample in a study of T cell repertoires in cytomegalovirus infection. TCRdb reprocessed the reads with MiXCR, giving one entry per CDR3 protein. Among about 310,000 distinct CDR3 sequences listed, roughly a sixth were seen once. Sample: PBMCs. These TCRs come from a human donor in good health (CMV status not recorded). Some clones in this sample may be carry-over from other donors' samples. The CDR3 runs from the conserved cysteine through the conserved F or W. The order of the fields is D gene, clone size, V gene, J gene, CDR3 DNA, CDR3 protein. The D gene is left open where the match is weak. Only part of the rows carry a size: once, few, many, or a class if the clone is expanded.

d_call: TRBD1; clone_size: .; v_call: TRBV5-1; j_call: TRBJ1-1; cdr3_nt: TGCGCCAGCAGATCCGGGACAGGGGGCGCCCACACTGAAGCTTTCTTT; cdr3_aa: CASRSGTGGAHTEAFF
d_call: .; clone_size: many; v_call: TRBV12-3/TRBV12-4; j_call: TRBJ1-5; cdr3_nt: TGTGCCAGCAAAATAGGGGGTGGAGGAAATCAGCCCCAGCATTTT; cdr3_aa: CASKIGGGGNQPQHF
d_call: .; clone_size: .; v_call: TRBV3-1; j_call: TRBJ1-2; cdr3_nt: TGTGCCAGCAGCCTGCTTGACAGATCTGGCTACACCTTC; cdr3_aa: CASSLLDRSGYTF
d_call: .; clone_size: once; v_call: TRBV7-6; j_call: TRBJ2-2; cdr3_nt: TGTGCCAGCAAACAGGGTCCCACCGGGGAGCTGTTTTTT; cdr3_aa: CASKQGPTGELFF
d_call: .; clone_size: .; v_call: TRBV7-9; j_call: TRBJ2-7; cdr3_nt: TGTGCCAGCAGCTTATCGGCAGGGACCATCCACGAGCAGTACTTC; cdr3_aa: CASSLSAGTIHEQYF
d_call: .; clone_size: many; v_call: TRBV7-2; j_call: TRBJ1-3; cdr3_nt: TGTGCCAGCAGCTATTTGGGGGGCTCCTCTGGAAACACCATATATTTT; cdr3_aa: CASSYLGGSSGNTIYF
d_call: .; clone_size: .; v_call: TRBV4-2; j_call: TRBJ1-4; cdr3_nt: TGTGCCAGCAGCCAAGGCCGGCGGGGCGGCGAAAAACTGTTTTTT; cdr3_aa: CASSQGRRGGEKLFF
d_call: .; clone_size: .; v_call: TRBV28; j_call: TRBJ1-5; cdr3_nt: TGTGCCAGCAGTTTCGGTTCACAGTCCAATCAGCCCCAGCATTTT; cdr3_aa: CASSFGSQSNQPQHF
d_call: .; clone_size: .; v_call: TRBV9; j_call: TRBJ2-2; cdr3_nt: TGTGCCAGCAGCGTAGTAAGTCGTCCCTGGGACACCGGGGAGCTGTTTTTT; cdr3_aa: CASSVVSRPWDTGELFF
d_call: .; clone_size: few; v_call: TRBV20-1; j_call: TRBJ1-2; cdr3_nt: TGCAGTGCTAGGACCCAGCCCTATGGCTACACCTTC; cdr3_aa: CSARTQPYGYTF
d_call: .; clone_size: few; v_call: TRBV4-2; j_call: TRBJ2-5; cdr3_nt: TGTGCCAGCAGCCCCCAACGGACAGGACTAGGGGAGACCCAGTACTTC; cdr3_aa: CASSPQRTGLGETQYF
d_call: .; clone_size: .; v_call: TRBV7-6; j_call: TRBJ2-1; cdr3_nt: TGTGCCAGCAGCACACAGGGTTCGGGTGAGCAGTTCTTC; cdr3_aa: CASSTQGSGEQFF
d_call: TRBD1; clone_size: few; v_call: TRBV3-1; j_call: TRBJ1-3; cdr3_nt: TGTGCCAGCAGCCCCCGGGGACAGGGGTTATCTGGAAACACCATATATTTT; cdr3_aa: CASSPRGQGLSGNTIYF
d_call: .; clone_size: many; v_call: TRBV7-9; j_call: TRBJ2-5; cdr3_nt: TGTGCCAGCAGAAGGGACACCCAAGAGACCCAGTACTTC; cdr3_aa: CASRRDTQETQYF
d_call: TRBD2; clone_size: few; v_call: TRBV11-2; j_call: TRBJ2-1; cdr3_nt: TGTGCCAGCAGCTTAGCTAGCGGGGAGTACAATGAGCAGTTCTTC; cdr3_aa: CASSLASGEYNEQFF
d_call: TRBD1; clone_size: many; v_call: TRBV7-2; j_call: TRBJ1-4; cdr3_nt: TGTGCCAGCAGCGGGACAGGGGCAACTAATGAAAAACTGTTTTTT; cdr3_aa: CASSGTGATNEKLFF
d_call: TRBD1; clone_size: many; v_call: TRBV6-1; j_call: TRBJ2-6; cdr3_nt: TGTGCTGCAGGGGGTGCTAGCTCTGGGGCCAACGTCCTGACTTTC; cdr3_aa: CAAGGASSGANVLTF
d_call: .; clone_size: .; v_call: TRBV7-9; j_call: TRBJ1-2; cdr3_nt: TGTGCCAGCAGCCCCGCCTTTGAGGGATATGGCTACACCTTC; cdr3_aa: CASSPAFEGYGYTF
d_call: TRBD1; clone_size: .; v_call: TRBV20-1; j_call: TRBJ2-7; cdr3_nt: TGCAGTGCTCGAGGGGGCGTAGCCTACGAGCAGTACTTC; cdr3_aa: CSARGGVAYEQYF
d_call: .; clone_size: few; v_call: TRBV20-1; j_call: TRBJ2-6; cdr3_nt: TGCAGTGCCTGGCGATACTCTGGGGCCAACGTCCTGACTTTC; cdr3_aa: CSAWRYSGANVLTF
d_call: .; clone_size: many; v_call: TRBV6-1; j_call: TRBJ2-1; cdr3_nt: TGTGCCAGCAGTGATGAGGGGACCCATAGATACAATGAGCAGTTCTTC; cdr3_aa: CASSDEGTHRYNEQFF
d_call: TRBD2; clone_size: few; v_call: TRBV7-2; j_call: TRBJ2-5; cdr3_nt: TGTGCCAGCAGCTTAGCCGGCGGGGGAAAGACCCAGTACTTC; cdr3_aa: CASSLAGGGKTQYF
d_call: TRBD2; clone_size: .; v_call: TRBV11-3; j_call: TRBJ2-7; cdr3_nt: TGTGCCAGCAGCTACCGGGGGGGCTACGAGCAGTACTTC; cdr3_aa: CASSYRGGYEQYF
d_call: TRBD1; clone_size: .; v_call: TRBV28; j_call: TRBJ1-4; cdr3_nt: TGTGCCAGCAGCTCTACAGGGGCGGGTAGAGGTGAAAAACTGTTTTTT; cdr3_aa: CASSSTGAGRGEKLFF
d_call: .; clone_size: many; v_call: TRBV7-2; j_call: TRBJ2-5; cdr3_nt: TGTGCCAGCAGCGGACAGCCACAAGAGACCCAGTACTTC; cdr3_aa: CASSGQPQETQYF
d_call: .; clone_size: .; v_call: TRBV7-6; j_call: TRBJ2-3; cdr3_nt: TGTGCTAGCAGCACTGGCCCGTCCCGAGGAACAGATACGCAGTATTTT; cdr3_aa: CASSTGPSRGTDTQYF
d_call: .; clone_size: few; v_call: TRBV4-1; j_call: TRBJ2-2; cdr3_nt: TGCGCCAGCAGTCCCTTGAACACCGGGGAGCTGTTTTTT; cdr3_aa: CASSPLNTGELFF
d_call: TRBD2; clone_size: .; v_call: TRBV19; j_call: TRBJ2-3; cdr3_nt: TGTGCCAGTAGTATAGCCCGAAGGACTAGCGGCACAGATACGCAGTATTTT; cdr3_aa: CASSIARRTSGTDTQYF
d_call: TRBD2; clone_size: few; v_call: TRBV20-1; j_call: TRBJ2-7; cdr3_nt: TGCAGTGCTTCCGGGACTAGCGGTCTCTACGAGCAGTACTTC; cdr3_aa: CSASGTSGLYEQYF
d_call: TRBD1; clone_size: .; v_call: TRBV20-1; j_call: TRBJ2-7; cdr3_nt: TGCAGTGCTAGAGAGTCGGACAGGGAAATCTACGAGCAGTACTTC; cdr3_aa: CSARESDREIYEQYF
d_call: .; clone_size: many; v_call: TRBV24-1; j_call: TRBJ1-5; cdr3_nt: TGTGCCACCAGTGGGGCAGGCCTCAATCAGCCCCAGCATTTT; cdr3_aa: CATSGAGLNQPQHF
d_call: .; clone_size: many; v_call: TRBV7-9; j_call: TRBJ2-5; cdr3_nt: TGTGCCAGCAGCTTAACTCGGGGGGCAAAGGAGACCCAGTACTTC; cdr3_aa: CASSLTRGAKETQYF
d_call: .; clone_size: few; v_call: TRBV7-9; j_call: TRBJ2-5; cdr3_nt: TGTGCCAGCAGCTTAGACTCGGGGGCCCAAGAGACCCAGTACTTC; cdr3_aa: CASSLDSGAQETQYF
d_call: .; clone_size: few; v_call: TRBV2; j_call: TRBJ2-2; cdr3_nt: TGTGCCAGCAGTGATCGGGGGACGAACACCGGGGAGCTGTTTTTT; cdr3_aa: CASSDRGTNTGELFF
d_call: TRBD1; clone_size: .; v_call: TRBV27; j_call: TRBJ1-1; cdr3_nt: TGTGCCAGCACCCCTGGGTGGACAGGGATCTTAACTGAAGCTTTCTTT; cdr3_aa: CASTPGWTGILTEAFF
d_call: .; clone_size: few; v_call: TRBV7-2; j_call: TRBJ1-1; cdr3_nt: TGTGCCAGCAGCCGTCCCTTCACTGAAGCTTTCTTT; cdr3_aa: CASSRPFTEAFF
d_call: .; clone_size: few; v_call: TRBV5-4; j_call: TRBJ2-1; cdr3_nt: TGTGCCAGCAGCTTGGGCTCAGGTTCCTACAATGAGCAGTTCTTC; cdr3_aa: CASSLGSGSYNEQFF
d_call: TRBD1; clone_size: many; v_call: TRBV7-2; j_call: TRBJ1-2; cdr3_nt: TGTGCCAGCAGCCGAGGAACAGGGGGCCGTACTGCTAACTATGGCTACACCTTC; cdr3_aa: CASSRGTGGRTANYGYTF
d_call: .; clone_size: many; v_call: TRBV7-2; j_call: TRBJ1-4; cdr3_nt: TGTGCCAGCAGCTTAATGCGAGGCGCAACTAATGAAAAACTGTTTTTT; cdr3_aa: CASSLMRGATNEKLFF
d_call: .; clone_size: few; v_call: TRBV10-3; j_call: TRBJ2-5; cdr3_nt: TGTGCCATCAGTGAAGAGCTTGAGACCCAGTACTTC; cdr3_aa: CAISEELETQYF
d_call: .; clone_size: .; v_call: TRBV12-5; j_call: TRBJ2-3; cdr3_nt: TGTGCTAGTGGTTTGAGTCCGGGGACCCGGGCAGATACGCAGTATTTT; cdr3_aa: CASGLSPGTRADTQYF
d_call: .; clone_size: few; v_call: TRBV5-1; j_call: TRBJ1-5; cdr3_nt: TGCGCCAGCACCAATAGTCGCGATAATCAGCCCCAGCATTTT; cdr3_aa: CASTNSRDNQPQHF
d_call: .; clone_size: .; v_call: TRBV3-1; j_call: TRBJ1-1; cdr3_nt: TGTGCCAGCAGCCAAGCCGGGGGCACTGAAGCTTTCTTT; cdr3_aa: CASSQAGGTEAFF
d_call: TRBD1; clone_size: many; v_call: TRBV4-1; j_call: TRBJ1-6; cdr3_nt: TGCGCCAGCAGCCAAGGACAGGGGTTGTTACCAGGGAATTCACCCCTCCACTTT; cdr3_aa: CASSQGQGLLPGNSPLHF
d_call: .; clone_size: many; v_call: TRBV5-8; j_call: TRBJ1-5; cdr3_nt: TGTGCCAGCAGCTTGTTCGGTCGGGGTCAGCCCCAGCATTTT; cdr3_aa: CASSLFGRGQPQHF
d_call: .; clone_size: few; v_call: TRBV14; j_call: TRBJ1-1; cdr3_nt: TGTGCCAGCAGCCAAGAGATCGGGGGCGCAATGGTGATGAACACTGAAGCTTTCTTT; cdr3_aa: CASSQEIGGAMVMNTEAFF
d_call: .; clone_size: .; v_call: TRBV7-2; j_call: TRBJ2-7; cdr3_nt: TGTGCCAGCAGCTATGGGACCTCCGCCTTGCTCCCGAGCTCCTACGAGCAGTACTTC; cdr3_aa: CASSYGTSALLPSSYEQYF
d_call: .; clone_size: many; v_call: TRBV7-9; j_call: TRBJ1-1; cdr3_nt: TGTGCCAGCAGCTTATTACAGATTAACACTGAAGCTTTCTTT; cdr3_aa: CASSLLQINTEAFF
d_call: TRBD1; clone_size: many; v_call: TRBV7-2; j_call: TRBJ2-6; cdr3_nt: TGTGCCAGCGGCGACAGGGAAGGAGCCAACGTCCTGACTTTC; cdr3_aa: CASGDREGANVLTF
d_call: .; clone_size: many; v_call: TRBV3-1; j_call: TRBJ1-1; cdr3_nt: TGTGCCAGCAGCCAAGAAGTGACGGAGAACACTGAAGCTTTCTTT; cdr3_aa: CASSQEVTENTEAFF
d_call: .; clone_size: .; v_call: TRBV5-4; j_call: TRBJ2-1; cdr3_nt: TGTGCCAGCAGCTTGTGGGGTCGGGAGTTCTTC; cdr3_aa: CASSLWGREFF
d_call: .; clone_size: .; v_call: TRBV11-2; j_call: TRBJ2-7; cdr3_nt: TGTGCCAGCAGCTTAGGGTCTGGGAACGAGCAGTACTTC; cdr3_aa: CASSLGSGNEQYF
d_call: TRBD2; clone_size: few; v_call: TRBV29-1; j_call: TRBJ2-3; cdr3_nt: TGCAGCGTCGAGGGGCGTATTAGCGGGGATCCAGATACGCAGTATTTT; cdr3_aa: CSVEGRISGDPDTQYF
d_call: .; clone_size: few; v_call: TRBV7-2; j_call: TRBJ2-3; cdr3_nt: TGTGCCAGCAGCTCCACATGGGGCACAGATACGCAGTATTTT; cdr3_aa: CASSSTWGTDTQYF
d_call: TRBD1; clone_size: .; v_call: TRBV7-4; j_call: TRBJ1-3; cdr3_nt: TGTGCCAGCAGCCTAAGGGACAGAGGAAACACCATATATTTT; cdr3_aa: CASSLRDRGNTIYF
d_call: TRBD1; clone_size: many; v_call: TRBV10-3; j_call: TRBJ2-6; cdr3_nt: TGTGCCATCAGCAAGACAGGGGGCGCTGGGGCCAACGTCCTGACTTTC; cdr3_aa: CAISKTGGAGANVLTF
d_call: TRBD1; clone_size: few; v_call: TRBV28; j_call: TRBJ2-7; cdr3_nt: TGTGCCAGCAGTTCATACGGGACAGGGCACTACTACGAGCAGTACTTC; cdr3_aa: CASSSYGTGHYYEQYF
d_call: .; clone_size: few; v_call: TRBV5-1; j_call: TRBJ1-2; cdr3_nt: TGCGCCAGCAGCTCCGAGGAACTCGCCTATGGCTACACCTTC; cdr3_aa: CASSSEELAYGYTF
d_call: TRBD2; clone_size: few; v_call: TRBV11-2; j_call: TRBJ2-2; cdr3_nt: TGTGCCAGCAGCTTATTACGGCTAGCGGGGGTGGCCGGGGAGCTGTTTTTT; cdr3_aa: CASSLLRLAGVAGELFF